The T cell receptor beta chain under discussion was sequenced for a study of PD-L1 blockade in urothelial cancer. Study as a whole: Men with urothelial cancer arising in the bladder made up most of the 29 patients.

This CDR3 is 15 amino acids long. After removal of 5 bases from V and 6 bases from J, the junction contained 10 bases not matched to a gene. The germline V gene encodes CDR1 MNHEY and CDR2 SVGAGI. The method was immunoSEQ multiplex PCR; TCRdb's version includes in-frame clones alone and lacks a portion of them. The repertoire holds tens of thousands of clones, about four fifths seen once, with around 9.5% in the top ten. This clone was recorded only once. What it binds is not known. Whole-study results and caveats: Durable benefit accompanied greater 3-week expansion of tumor-associated blood clones.

The chain is built from TRBV6-5 and TRBJ1-2; 9 nucleotides match TRBD1. This TCR was recovered from a man between 65 and 80 years old with urothelial cancer. The specimen was PBMCs, collected around atezolizumab (anti-PD-L1) treatment. DNA of the CDR3: TGTGCCAGCAGTCGGGACAGGGAGCACGGAAATGGCTACACCTTC. The encoded protein is CASSRDREHGNGYTF.